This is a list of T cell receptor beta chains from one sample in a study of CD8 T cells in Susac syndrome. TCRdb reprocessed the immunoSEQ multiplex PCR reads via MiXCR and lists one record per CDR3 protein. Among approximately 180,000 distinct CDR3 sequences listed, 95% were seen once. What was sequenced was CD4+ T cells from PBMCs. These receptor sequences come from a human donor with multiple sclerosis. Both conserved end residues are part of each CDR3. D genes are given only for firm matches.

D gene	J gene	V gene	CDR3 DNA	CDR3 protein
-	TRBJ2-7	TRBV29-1	TGCAGCGCTGGGGGCTACTTGAATACAAAGACCTACGAGCAGTACTTC	CSAGGYLNTKTYEQYF
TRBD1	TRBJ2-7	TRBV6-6	TGTGCCAGCAGTTACTTGACAGGGCGTAATAACGAGCAGTACTTC	CASSYLTGRNNEQYF
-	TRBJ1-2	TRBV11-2	TGTGCCAGCAGCTTAGGGGGGCGGCGGGCCGGTGGCTACACCTTC	CASSLGGRRAGGYTF
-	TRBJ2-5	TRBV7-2	TGTGCCAGCAGCATAGTGGAGACCCAGTACTTC	CASSIVETQYF
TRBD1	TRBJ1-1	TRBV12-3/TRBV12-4	TGTGCCAGCACCTTAGACAGGGCCACTGAAGCTTTCTTT	CASTLDRATEAFF
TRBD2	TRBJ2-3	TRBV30	TGTGCCTGGAGTAGATTAGCGGGGGGGCTTAGCACAGATACGCAGTATTTT	CAWSRLAGGLSTDTQYF
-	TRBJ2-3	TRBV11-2	TGTGCCAGCAGCTTCGGGGCCACAGATACGCAGTATTTT	CASSFGATDTQYF
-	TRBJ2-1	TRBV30	TGTGCCTGGAGTGACAGGGTAGAGCAGTTCTTC	CAWSDRVEQFF
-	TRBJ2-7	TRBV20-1	TGCAGTGCCCCCCGAGGGAACGAGCAGTACTTC	CSAPRGNEQYF
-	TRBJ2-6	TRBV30	TGTGCCTGGGAGTCGGGCTCTGGGGCCAACGTCCTGACTTTC	CAWESGSGANVLTF
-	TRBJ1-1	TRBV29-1	TGCAGCGTCGGTCCTGGGGGGGACACTGAAGCTTTCTTT	CSVGPGGDTEAFF
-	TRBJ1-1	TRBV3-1	TGTGCCAGCAGCCCGACGGGAGTATCGAACACTGAAGCTTTCTTT	CASSPTGVSNTEAFF
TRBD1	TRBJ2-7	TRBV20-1	TGCAGTGCCCAGAGTCCCGGGACAGGCTCCTACGAGCAGTACTTC	CSAQSPGTGSYEQYF
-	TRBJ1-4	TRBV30	TGTGCCTGGACGAGCACTTCTAATGAAAAACTGTTTTTT	CAWTSTSNEKLFF
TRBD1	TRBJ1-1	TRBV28	TGTGCCAGCATTATGACAGGGGTAGCTTTCTTT	CASIMTGVAFF
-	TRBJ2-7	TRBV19	TGTGCCAGTAGTGACGGGGGCGCACCCGCCGAGCAGTACTTC	CASSDGGAPAEQYF